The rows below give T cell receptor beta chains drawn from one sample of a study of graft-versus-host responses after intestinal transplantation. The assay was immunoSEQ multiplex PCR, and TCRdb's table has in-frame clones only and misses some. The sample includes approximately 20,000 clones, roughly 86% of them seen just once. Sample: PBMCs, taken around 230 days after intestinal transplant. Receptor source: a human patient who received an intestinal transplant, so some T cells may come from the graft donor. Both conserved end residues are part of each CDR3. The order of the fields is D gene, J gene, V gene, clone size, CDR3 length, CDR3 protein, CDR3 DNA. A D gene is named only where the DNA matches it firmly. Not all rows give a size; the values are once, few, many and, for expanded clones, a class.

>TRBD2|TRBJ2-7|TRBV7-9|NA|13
CASSLALSGESYF
TGTGCCAGCAGCTTAGCGCTAAGCGGGGAATCGTACTTC
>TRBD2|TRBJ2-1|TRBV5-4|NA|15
CASSLVERGGNEQFF
TGTGCCAGCAGCCTGGTCGAGCGGGGGGGCAATGAGCAGTTCTTC
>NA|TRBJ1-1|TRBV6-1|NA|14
CASSRAREVTEAFF
TGTGCCAGCAGCAGGGCTCGGGAGGTCACTGAAGCTTTCTTT
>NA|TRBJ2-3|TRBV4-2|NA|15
CASSPRTVREDTQYF
TGTGCCAGCAGCCCACGGACCGTTCGAGAGGATACGCAGTATTTT
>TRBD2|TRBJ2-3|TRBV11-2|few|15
CASSLVASGPDTQYF
TGTGCCAGCAGCTTAGTGGCTAGCGGCCCAGATACGCAGTATTTT
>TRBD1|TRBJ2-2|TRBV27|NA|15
CASTRTGANTGELFF
TGTGCCAGCACAAGGACAGGGGCGAACACCGGGGAGCTGTTTTTT
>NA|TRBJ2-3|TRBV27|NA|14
CASSWEKSTDTQYF
TGTGCCAGCAGTTGGGAAAAGAGCACAGATACGCAGTATTTT
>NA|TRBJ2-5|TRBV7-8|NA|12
CASSPEEETQYF
TGTGCCAGCAGCCCGGAGGAGGAGACCCAGTACTTC
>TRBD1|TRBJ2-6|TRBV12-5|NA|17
CASGLGRGGAGANVLTF
TGTGCTAGTGGTTTGGGGCGAGGGGGCGCTGGGGCCAACGTCCTGACTTTC
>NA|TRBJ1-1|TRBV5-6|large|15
CASSPPAGGRTEAFF
TGTGCCAGCAGCCCCCCGGCTGGGGGTAGGACTGAAGCTTTCTTT
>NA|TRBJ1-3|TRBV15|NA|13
CASGGGAGNTIYF
TGTGCCAGCGGTGGGGGGGCTGGAAACACCATATATTTT
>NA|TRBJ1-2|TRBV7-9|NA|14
CASSLLVPNYGYTF
TGTGCCAGCAGCTTACTGGTCCCGAACTATGGCTACACCTTC
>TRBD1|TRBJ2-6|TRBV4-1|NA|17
CASSQVPGQAGANVLTF
TGCGCCAGCAGCCAAGTCCCGGGACAGGCTGGGGCCAACGTCCTGACTTTC
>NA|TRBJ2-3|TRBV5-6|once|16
CASSLMTVVRTDTQYF
TGTGCCAGCAGCTTGATGACTGTAGTTAGGACAGATACGCAGTATTTT
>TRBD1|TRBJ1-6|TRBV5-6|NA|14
CASSGDRDGSPLHF
TGTGCCAGCAGCGGGGACAGGGATGGGTCACCCCTCCACTTT
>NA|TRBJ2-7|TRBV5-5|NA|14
CASSLAQGPYEQYF
TGTGCCAGCAGCTTGGCTCAGGGCCCCTACGAGCAGTACTTC
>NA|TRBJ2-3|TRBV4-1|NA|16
CASSTPPGDHTDTQYF
TGCGCCAGCAGTACTCCGCCGGGGGACCACACAGATACGCAGTATTTT
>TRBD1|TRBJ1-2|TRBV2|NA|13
CASSDRENYGYTF
TGTGCCAGCAGCGACAGGGAGAACTATGGCTACACCTTC
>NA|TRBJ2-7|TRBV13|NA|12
CASSLSGREQYF
TGTGCCAGCAGCTTATCTGGGCGGGAGCAGTACTTC
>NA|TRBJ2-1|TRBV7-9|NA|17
CASSFLLGGDSYNEQFF
TGTGCCAGCAGCTTTCTGCTCGGGGGAGACTCCTACAATGAGCAGTTCTTC
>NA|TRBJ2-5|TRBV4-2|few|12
CASSPTSGTQYF
TGTGCCAGCAGCCCGACCTCAGGGACCCAGTACTTC
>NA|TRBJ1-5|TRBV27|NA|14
CASSLSGSNQPQHF
TGTGCCAGCAGTTTATCGGGGTCCAATCAGCCCCAGCATTTT
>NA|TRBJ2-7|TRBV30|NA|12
CAWSVEGDEQYF
TGTGCCTGGAGTGTGGAGGGGGACGAGCAGTACTTC
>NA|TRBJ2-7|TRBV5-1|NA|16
CASSSGPKHILEEQYF
TGCGCCAGCAGCTCCGGGCCGAAGCACATTTTGGAAGAGCAGTACTTC
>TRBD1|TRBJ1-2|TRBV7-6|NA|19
CASSPELPDRNGANYGYTF
TGTGCCAGCAGCCCCGAACTCCCGGACAGGAATGGAGCGAACTATGGCTACACCTTC
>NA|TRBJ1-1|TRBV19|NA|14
CASSTATGNPEAFF
TGTGCCAGTAGTACTGCAACAGGGAACCCTGAAGCTTTCTTT
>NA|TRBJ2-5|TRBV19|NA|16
CASSMGRGPQGETQYF
TGTGCCAGTAGTATGGGACGGGGCCCCCAGGGAGAGACCCAGTACTTC
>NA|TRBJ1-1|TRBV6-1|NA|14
CASTQDSANTEAFF
TGTGCCAGCACCCAGGACAGTGCGAACACTGAAGCTTTCTTT
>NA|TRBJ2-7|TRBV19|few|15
CASSIGVRGPYEQYF
TGTGCCAGTAGTATAGGCGTCAGGGGCCCCTACGAGCAGTACTTC
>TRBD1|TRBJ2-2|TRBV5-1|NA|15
CASSWGTGDTGELFF
TGCGCCAGCAGCTGGGGGACAGGGGACACCGGGGAGCTGTTTTTT
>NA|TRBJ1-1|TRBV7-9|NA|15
CASSLYGVGGTEAFF
TGTGCCAGCAGCTTATATGGAGTGGGGGGCACTGAAGCTTTCTTT